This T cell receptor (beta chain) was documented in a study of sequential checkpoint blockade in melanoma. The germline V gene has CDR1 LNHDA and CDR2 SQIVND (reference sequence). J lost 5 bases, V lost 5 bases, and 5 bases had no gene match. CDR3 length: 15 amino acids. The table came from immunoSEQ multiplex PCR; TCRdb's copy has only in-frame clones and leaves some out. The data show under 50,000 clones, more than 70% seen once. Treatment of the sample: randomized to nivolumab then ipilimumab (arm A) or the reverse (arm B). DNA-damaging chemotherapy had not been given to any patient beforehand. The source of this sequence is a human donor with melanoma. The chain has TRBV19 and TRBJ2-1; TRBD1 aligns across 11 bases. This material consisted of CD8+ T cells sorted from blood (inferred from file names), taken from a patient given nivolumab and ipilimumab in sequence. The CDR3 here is CASSGWDRGDNEQFF. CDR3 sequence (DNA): TGTGCCAGTAGTGGCTGGGACAGGGGGGACAATGAGCAGTTCTTC.